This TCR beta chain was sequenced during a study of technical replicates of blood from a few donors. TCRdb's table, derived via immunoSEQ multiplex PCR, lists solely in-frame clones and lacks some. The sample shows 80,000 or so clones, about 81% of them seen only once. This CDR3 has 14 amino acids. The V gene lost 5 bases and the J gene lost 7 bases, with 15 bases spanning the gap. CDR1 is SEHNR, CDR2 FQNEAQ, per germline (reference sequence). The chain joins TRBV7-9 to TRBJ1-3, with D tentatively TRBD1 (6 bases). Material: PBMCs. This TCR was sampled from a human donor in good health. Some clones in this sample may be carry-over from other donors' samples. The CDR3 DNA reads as TGTGCCAGCAGCAGGTCAGGGGCCAGTAACACCATATATTTT. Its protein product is CASSRSGASNTIYF.